This T cell receptor beta chain stems from a study of blood T cell repertoires in COVID-19. Study at large: The United States, Italy and Spain were the sources of the acute and convalescent COVID-19 samples. T cells, B-cell-depleted T cells, or PBMCs supplied cDNA or gDNA.

Using immunoSEQ multiplex PCR, the repertoire was profiled, and TCRdb retains in-frame clones only, with some absent. The sample consists of more than 300,000 clones, 75% to 90% of them appearing once. The source material was peripheral blood. The sequence was obtained from a woman between 50 and 59 years old with COVID-19, enrolled during active disease.

This CDR3 is CAKTQGWSSGNTIYF. The DNA for the CDR3 is TGTGCCAAAACTCAGGGGTGGAGCTCTGGAAACACCATATATTTT. The chain uses TRBV27 and TRBJ1-3, with D possibly matching TRBD1 (6 bases). The CDR3 contains 15 residues. Germline V CDR1 and CDR2: MNHEY, SMNVEV (reference sequence). Trimming shortened V by 10 bases and J by 0 bases, and 16 bases separated the two germline ends.